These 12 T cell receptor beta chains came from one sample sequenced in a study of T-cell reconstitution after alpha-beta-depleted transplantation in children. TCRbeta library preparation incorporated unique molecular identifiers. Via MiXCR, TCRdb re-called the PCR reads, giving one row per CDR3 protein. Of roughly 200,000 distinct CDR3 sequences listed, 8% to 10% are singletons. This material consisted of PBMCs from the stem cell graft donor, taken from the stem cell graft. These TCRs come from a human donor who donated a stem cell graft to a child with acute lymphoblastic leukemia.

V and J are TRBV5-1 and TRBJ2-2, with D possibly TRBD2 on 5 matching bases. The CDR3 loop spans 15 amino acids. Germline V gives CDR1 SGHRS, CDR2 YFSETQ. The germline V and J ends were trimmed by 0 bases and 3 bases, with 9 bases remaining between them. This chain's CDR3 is CASSLAGYDTGELFF. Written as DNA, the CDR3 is TGCGCCAGCAGCTTGGCGGGATACGACACCGGGGAGCTGTTTTTT.

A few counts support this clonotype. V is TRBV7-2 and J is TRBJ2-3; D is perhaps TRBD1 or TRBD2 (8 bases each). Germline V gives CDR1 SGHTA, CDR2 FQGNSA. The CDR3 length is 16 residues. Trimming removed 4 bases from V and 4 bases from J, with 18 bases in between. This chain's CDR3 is CASSSDRAGGADTQYF. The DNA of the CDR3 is TGTGCCAGCAGCTCGGACAGGGCCGGGGGGGCAGATACGCAGTATTTT. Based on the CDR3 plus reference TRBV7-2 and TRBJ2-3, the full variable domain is GAGVSQSPSNKVTEKGKDVELRCDPISGHTALYWYRQSLGQGLEFLIYFQGNSAPDKSGLPSDRFSAERTGGSVSTLTIQRTQQEDSAVYLCASSSDRAGGADTQYFGPGTRLTVL.

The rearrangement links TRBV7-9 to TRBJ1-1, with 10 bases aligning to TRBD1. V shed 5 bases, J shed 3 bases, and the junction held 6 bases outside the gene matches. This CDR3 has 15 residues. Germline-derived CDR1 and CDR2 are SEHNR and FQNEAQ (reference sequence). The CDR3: CASSLDRGPYTEAFF. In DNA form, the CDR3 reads TGTGCCAGCAGCCTCGACAGGGGGCCGTACACTGAAGCTTTCTTT. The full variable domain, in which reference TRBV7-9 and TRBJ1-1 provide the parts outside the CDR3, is DTGVSQNPRHKITKRGQNVTFRCDPISEHNRLYWYRQTLGQGPEFLTYFQNEAQLEKSRLLSDRFSAERPKGSFSTLEIQRTEQGDSAMYLCASSLDRGPYTEAFFGQGTRLTVV.

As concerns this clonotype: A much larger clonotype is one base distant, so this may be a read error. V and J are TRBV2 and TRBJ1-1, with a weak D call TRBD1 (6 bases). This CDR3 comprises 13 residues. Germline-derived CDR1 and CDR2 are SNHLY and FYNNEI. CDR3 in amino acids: CATSEGGGTEAFF. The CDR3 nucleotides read TGTGCCACCAGTGAAGGGGGGGGGACTGAAGCTTTCTTT. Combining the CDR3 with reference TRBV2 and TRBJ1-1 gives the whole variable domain EPEVTQTPSHQVTQMGQEVILRCVPISNHLYFYWYRQILGQKVEFLVSFYNNEISEKSEIFDDQFSVERPDGSNFTLKIRSTKLEDSAMYFCATSEGGGTEAFFGQGTRLTVV.

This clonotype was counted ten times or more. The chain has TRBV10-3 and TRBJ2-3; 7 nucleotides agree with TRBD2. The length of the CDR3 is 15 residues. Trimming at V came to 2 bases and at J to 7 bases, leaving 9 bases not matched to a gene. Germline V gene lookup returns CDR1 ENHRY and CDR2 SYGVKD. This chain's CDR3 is CAISEGRGYPYTQYF. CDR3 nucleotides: TGTGCCATCAGTGAGGGGAGGGGCTACCCTTATACGCAGTATTTT.

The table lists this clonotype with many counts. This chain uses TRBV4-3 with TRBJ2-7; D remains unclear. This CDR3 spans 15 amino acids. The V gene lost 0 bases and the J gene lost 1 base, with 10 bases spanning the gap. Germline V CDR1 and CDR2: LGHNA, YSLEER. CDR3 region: CASSQDRYSSYEQYF. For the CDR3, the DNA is TGCGCCAGCAGCCAAGATAGGTACAGTTCCTACGAGCAGTACTTC.

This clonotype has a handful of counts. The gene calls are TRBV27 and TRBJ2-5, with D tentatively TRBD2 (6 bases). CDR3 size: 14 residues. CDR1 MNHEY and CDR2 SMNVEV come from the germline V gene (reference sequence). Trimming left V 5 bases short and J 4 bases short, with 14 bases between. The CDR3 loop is CASSGMGGGETQYF. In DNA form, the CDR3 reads TGTGCCAGCAGTGGAATGGGGGGTGGAGAGACCCAGTACTTC.

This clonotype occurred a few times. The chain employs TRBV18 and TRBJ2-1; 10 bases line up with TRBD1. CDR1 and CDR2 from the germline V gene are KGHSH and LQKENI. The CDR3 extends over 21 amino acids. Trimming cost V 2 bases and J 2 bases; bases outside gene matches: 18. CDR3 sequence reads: CASSPYETGTGARGAYNEQFF. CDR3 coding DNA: TGTGCCAGCTCACCATACGAAACCGGGACAGGGGCGAGAGGAGCCTACAATGAGCAGTTCTTC.

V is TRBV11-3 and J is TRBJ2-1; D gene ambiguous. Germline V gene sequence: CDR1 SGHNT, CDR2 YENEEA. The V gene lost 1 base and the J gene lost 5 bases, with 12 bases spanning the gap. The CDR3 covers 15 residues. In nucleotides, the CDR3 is TGTGCCAGCAGCTTAGGGTTGGGCAGCCACAATGAGCAGTTCTTC. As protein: CASSLGLGSHNEQFF.

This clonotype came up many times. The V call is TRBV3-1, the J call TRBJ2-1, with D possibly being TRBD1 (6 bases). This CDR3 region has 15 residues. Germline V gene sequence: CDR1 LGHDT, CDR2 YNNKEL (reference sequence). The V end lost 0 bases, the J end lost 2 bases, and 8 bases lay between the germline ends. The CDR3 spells CASSQEGAPYNEQFF. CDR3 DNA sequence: TGTGCCAGCAGCCAAGAGGGGGCACCCTACAATGAGCAGTTCTTC.

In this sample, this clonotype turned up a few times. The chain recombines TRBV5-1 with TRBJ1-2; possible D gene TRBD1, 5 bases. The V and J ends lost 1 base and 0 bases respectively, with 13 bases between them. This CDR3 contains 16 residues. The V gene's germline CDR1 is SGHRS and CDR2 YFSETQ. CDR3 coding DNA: TGCGCCAGCAGCTTGCAGGCAGGGTCCCCTAACTATGGCTACACCTTC. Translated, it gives CASSLQAGSPNYGYTF.

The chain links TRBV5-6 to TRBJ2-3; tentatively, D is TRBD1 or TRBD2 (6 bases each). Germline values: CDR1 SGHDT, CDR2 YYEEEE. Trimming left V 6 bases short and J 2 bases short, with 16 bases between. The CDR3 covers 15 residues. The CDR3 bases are TGTGCCAGCATACAGGGACTGGCATTCACAGATACGCAGTATTTT. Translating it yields CASIQGLAFTDTQYF.